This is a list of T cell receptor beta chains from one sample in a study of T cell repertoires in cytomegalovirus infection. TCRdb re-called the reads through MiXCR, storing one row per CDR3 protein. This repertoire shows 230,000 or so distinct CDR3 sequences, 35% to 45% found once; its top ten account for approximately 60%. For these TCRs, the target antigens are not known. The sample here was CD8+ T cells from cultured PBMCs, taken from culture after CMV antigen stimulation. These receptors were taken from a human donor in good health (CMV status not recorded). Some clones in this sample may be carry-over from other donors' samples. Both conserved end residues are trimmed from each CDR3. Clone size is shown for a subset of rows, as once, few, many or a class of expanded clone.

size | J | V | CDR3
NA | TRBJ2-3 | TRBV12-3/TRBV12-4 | ASSSRGPGDTQY
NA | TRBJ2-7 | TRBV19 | ASSMGFGYEQY
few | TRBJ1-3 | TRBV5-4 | ASSPDRETSGNTIY
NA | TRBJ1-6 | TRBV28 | ASSLGQTNSPLH
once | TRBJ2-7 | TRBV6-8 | ASSYSAISYEQY
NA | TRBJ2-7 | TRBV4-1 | ASSHLTGFSYEQY
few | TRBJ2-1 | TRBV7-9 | ASSLSGTSAYNEQF
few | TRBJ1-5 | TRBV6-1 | ASSNDRDSNQPQH
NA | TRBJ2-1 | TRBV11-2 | ASSLRRNEQF
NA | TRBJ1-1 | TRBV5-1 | ASSLHGTEAF
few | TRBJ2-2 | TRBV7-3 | ASSADAGGQHTGELF
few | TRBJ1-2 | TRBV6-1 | ASSEARTYGYT
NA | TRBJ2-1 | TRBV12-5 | ASTRGGPPPKEQF